Below, 20 T cell receptor beta chains from the same sample are listed, as sequenced in a study of blood T cell repertoires in COVID-19. Only in-frame clones appear in the TCRdb table, and some are missing; sequencing was by immunoSEQ multiplex PCR. Of about 54,000 clones listed, around 87% are singletons. What was sequenced was peripheral blood. The origin of the receptors is a man aged 45 to 65 with active COVID-19.

The rearrangement uses TRBV5-4 and TRBJ2-2; 11 positions agree with TRBD2. V lost 4 bases to trimming and J lost 6 bases; unmatched junction nucleotides: 14. CDR3 size: 18 residues. Germline V gene sequence: CDR1 SGHNT, CDR2 YYREEE (reference sequence). This CDR3 is CASSPGGTSGLSPGELFF. Written as DNA, the CDR3 is TGTGCCAGCAGCCCGGGCGGGACTAGCGGCCTGTCCCCCGGGGAGCTGTTTTTT. Supplemented by reference TRBV5-4 and TRBJ2-2, the full variable domain reads ETGVTQSPTHLIKTRGQQVTLRCSSQSGHNTVSWYQQALGQGPQFIFQYYREEENGRGNFPPRFSGLQFPNYSSELNVNALELDDSALYLCASSPGGTSGLSPGELFFGEGSRLTVL.

The chain employs TRBV29-1 and TRBJ2-3, with TRBD1 identical over 10 bases. Germline V gene sequence: CDR1 SQVTM, CDR2 ANQGSEA. V lost 2 bases and J lost 2; bases outside the gene matches: 7. The CDR3 totals 16 residues. Here the CDR3 reads CSVERGTGAFTDTQYF. As DNA, the CDR3 is TGCAGCGTTGAAAGGGGGACAGGGGCCTTCACAGATACGCAGTATTTT.

The chain uses TRBV30 and TRBJ1-2; TRBD1 agrees at 7 bases. CDR3 length equals 13 residues. J gave up 6 bases and V 2 bases, and 6 bases lay outside the gene matches. Germline-derived CDR1 and CDR2 are GTSNPN and SVGIG (reference sequence). CDR3 sequence: CAWSRIGTDGYTF. The CDR3 coding sequence is TGTGCCTGGAGTAGGATCGGGACAGATGGCTACACCTTC.

The V and J genes are TRBV11-2 and TRBJ2-1; TRBD1 might be the D (6 bases). CDR1 is SGHAT and CDR2 is FQNNGV in the germline V gene. There are 16 residues in the CDR3. The ends were cut back, 5 bases at V and 5 bases at J, with 19 bases in the middle. The CDR3 bases are TGTGCCAGCAGCCCGCCACAGGGCGGATCTGACAATGAGCAGTTCTTC. This sequence encodes CASSPPQGGSDNEQFF.

The chain couples TRBV27 to TRBJ2-3; TRBD1 matches at 8 bases. The CDR3 totals 15 residues. The V segment lost 5 bases and the J segment 5 bases; nucleotides outside the gene matches: 9. Germline CDR1 reads MNHEY; CDR2 reads SMNVEV (reference sequence). CDR3 region: CASSVGRGQVDTQYF. The CDR3 nucleotides read TGTGCCAGCAGTGTGGGCAGGGGGCAGGTAGATACGCAGTATTTT.

The V and J genes are TRBV28 and TRBJ2-2, with 8 nucleotides matching TRBD1. CDR3 length equals 16 residues. The junction had 5 bases not matched to a gene; V was cut back by 2 bases and J by 3 bases. Germline V gene sequence: CDR1 MDHEN, CDR2 SYDVKM. CDR3 sequence reads: CASSLEQGGYTGELFF. CDR3 DNA sequence: TGTGCCAGCAGTTTAGAACAGGGGGGATACACCGGGGAGCTGTTTTTT. Full variable domain (remainder filled in from reference TRBV28 and TRBJ2-2): DVKVTQSSRYLVKRTGEKVFLECVQDMDHENMFWYRQDPGLGLRLIYFSYDVKMKEKGDIPEGYSVSREKKERFSLILESASTNQTSMYLCASSLEQGGYTGELFFGEGSRLTVL.

The V gene is TRBV18, the J gene TRBJ2-5; 7 nucleotides match TRBD1. The CDR3 runs 13 residues. V dropped 5 bases and J dropped 4; count of bases not matched to a gene: 4. Germline CDR1 KGHSH, CDR2 LQKENI. The DNA for the CDR3 is TGTGCCAGCTCAGACACAGGGGCAGAGACCCAGTACTTC. Protein product: CASSDTGAETQYF.

The chain is built from TRBV11-3 and TRBJ2-3; 7 nucleotides agree with TRBD1. Per germline, CDR1 SGHNT and CDR2 YENEEA. The CDR3 runs to 14 residues. V lost 3 bases, J lost 2 bases, and 2 bases stayed unmatched. This chain's CDR3 is CASSLDRPTDTQYF. CDR3 sequence (DNA): TGTGCCAGCAGCTTGGACAGGCCCACAGATACGCAGTATTTT.

The count of this clone is one. CDR3 nucleotides: TGTGCCAGCAGCTTAGGAATGGCCAGGGTCTACGAGCAGTACTTC. Amino acid sequence: CASSLGMARVYEQYF. V is TRBV7-3 and J is TRBJ2-7; possibly TRBD1 for D (5 bases). CDR3 length: 15 amino acids. Germline V gene lookup returns CDR1 SGHTA and CDR2 FQGTGA. Trimming removed 2 bases from V and 3 bases from J, with 14 bases in between.

The chain links TRBV27 to TRBJ1-4; 7 nucleotides align to TRBD1. Germline lookup yields CDR1 MNHEY and CDR2 SMNVEV (reference sequence). Germline trimming cut 6 bases from V and 7 bases from J; bases unmatched to any gene: 14. The CDR3 is made up of 16 amino acids. This chain's CDR3 is CASRVTGLGSFEKLFF. The CDR3 DNA follows: TGTGCCAGCAGGGTGACAGGGCTAGGATCGTTTGAAAAACTGTTTTTT.

The chain joins TRBV5-6 to TRBJ2-1; 10 nucleotides match TRBD1. The CDR3 is 15 amino acids. V was pared by 2 bases and J by 8 bases, with 7 bases of the junction left unmatched. In germline, CDR1 is SGHDT, CDR2 YYEEEE. CDR3 amino acids: CASSFFGQGVYEQFF. The CDR3 DNA follows: TGTGCCAGCAGCTTTTTCGGACAGGGGGTATATGAGCAGTTCTTC.

The chain carries TRBV19 and TRBJ1-5, with 7 bases identical to TRBD1. The junction had 13 bases not matched to a gene; V was cut back by 5 bases and J by 9 bases. Germline CDR1 reads LNHDA; CDR2 reads SQIVND (reference sequence). The CDR3 contains 15 residues. The CDR3 nucleotides read TGTGCCAGTAGTCGGAGGACAGGCCCCAATGGGCCCCAGCATTTT. Its translation is CASSRRTGPNGPQHF.

The chain combines TRBV29-1 with TRBJ2-2; TRBD2 aligns across 14 bases. The length of the CDR3 is 14 residues. Germline CDR1 is SQVTM and CDR2 is ANQGSEA. Germline trimming cut 7 bases from V and 7 bases from J; bases unmatched to any gene: 5. In DNA, the CDR3 is TGCAGCGGGGGACTAGCGGGAGCGAGCGGGGAGCTGTTTTTT. It specifies CSGGLAGASGELFF.

The rearrangement links TRBV7-6 to TRBJ1-5, with D possibly being TRBD1 (5 bases). Trimming took 5 bases from V and 0 from J, leaving 8 bases between them. Germline V gives CDR1 SGHVS, CDR2 FNYEAQ. The CDR3 has 14 amino acids. For the CDR3, the DNA is TGTGCCAGCAGCGCCAGGGTTAGCAATCAGCCCCAGCATTTT. Translation: CASSARVSNQPQHF.

The V gene is TRBV27, the J gene TRBJ2-5, with 9 bases fitting TRBD2. Losses at the gene ends were 2 bases for V and 5 bases for J; bases not matched to a gene: 6. The CDR3 length is 15 residues. CDR1 and CDR2 (germline): MNHEY, SMNVEV (reference sequence). CDR3: CASSLAGGPLETQYF. The CDR3, as DNA: TGTGCCAGCAGTTTAGCGGGGGGGCCGTTGGAGACCCAGTACTTC.

The V gene is TRBV19, the J gene TRBJ2-1; 10 bases line up with TRBD2. Germline values: CDR1 LNHDA, CDR2 SQIVND (reference sequence). There are 13 residues in the CDR3. V trimming: 10 bases; J trimming: 3 bases; junction bases outside the gene matches: 3. The DNA for the CDR3 is TGTGCCACCGGGACTAGCGACTACAATGAGCAGTTCTTC. Its translation is CATGTSDYNEQFF.

The CDR3, as DNA: TGTGCCAGCAGCTTCCGACTAGCGGGACTCACAGATACGCAGTATTTT. Residues: CASSFRLAGLTDTQYF. The chain combines TRBV5-4 with TRBJ2-3; TRBD2 matches 11 bases. Germline V CDR1 and CDR2: SGHNT, YYREEE (reference sequence). There are 16 residues in the CDR3. Trimming removed 2 bases from V and 2 bases from J; junction bases left unmatched: 4.

This clone showed up just once. As DNA, the CDR3 is TGTGCCACCCGAGGGGGCCTGAACACTGAAGCTTTCTTT. It specifies CATRGGLNTEAFF. This rearrangement joins TRBV24-1 to TRBJ1-1, with TRBD1 matching over 7 bases. The J segment lost 0 bases and the V segment lost 9 bases, leaving 3 bases of the junction unmatched. CDR1 and CDR2 (germline): KGHDR, SFDVKD. This CDR3 contains 13 residues.

The CDR3 region has the DNA TGTGCCAGCAGCGTAGACCCGCAGGGGGCGAACACTGAAGCTTTCTTT. As protein: CASSVDPQGANTEAFF. The chain links TRBV9 to TRBJ1-1; 8 nucleotides line up with TRBD1. This CDR3 comprises 16 residues. Unmatched junction bases numbered 5, after V lost 0 bases and J lost 1 base. Germline assignment: CDR1 SGDLS and CDR2 YYNGEE.

The V gene is TRBV21-1, the J gene TRBJ2-5; the tabulated D call, TRBD1, remains unverified against the DNA. TRBV21-1 is a listed pseudogene. CDR3 size: 15 residues. CDR3 bases: TGTGCCAGCAGCAAAGAGGGCCAGGGGGCCGAGACCCAGTACTTC. Its protein is CASSKEGQGAETQYF.